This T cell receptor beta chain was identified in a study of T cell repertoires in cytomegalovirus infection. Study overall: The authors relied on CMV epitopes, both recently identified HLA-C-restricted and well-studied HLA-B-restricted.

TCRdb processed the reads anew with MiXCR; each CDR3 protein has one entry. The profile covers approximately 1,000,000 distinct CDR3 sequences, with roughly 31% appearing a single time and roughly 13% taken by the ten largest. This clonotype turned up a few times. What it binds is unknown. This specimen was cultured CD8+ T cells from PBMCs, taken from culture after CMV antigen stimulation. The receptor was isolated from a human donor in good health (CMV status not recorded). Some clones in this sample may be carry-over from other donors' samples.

The CDR3 region is CASSYGQTNSNQPQHF. CDR3 DNA sequence: TGTGCCAGCAGTTACGGTCAGACTAATAGCAATCAGCCCCAGCATTTT. This rearrangement joins TRBV6-1 to TRBJ1-5; no firm D call. The V end lost 5 bases, the J end lost 0 bases, and 14 bases lay between the germline ends. The CDR3 is 16 residues long. Looked up from germline, CDR1 is MNHNS and CDR2 is SASEGT.